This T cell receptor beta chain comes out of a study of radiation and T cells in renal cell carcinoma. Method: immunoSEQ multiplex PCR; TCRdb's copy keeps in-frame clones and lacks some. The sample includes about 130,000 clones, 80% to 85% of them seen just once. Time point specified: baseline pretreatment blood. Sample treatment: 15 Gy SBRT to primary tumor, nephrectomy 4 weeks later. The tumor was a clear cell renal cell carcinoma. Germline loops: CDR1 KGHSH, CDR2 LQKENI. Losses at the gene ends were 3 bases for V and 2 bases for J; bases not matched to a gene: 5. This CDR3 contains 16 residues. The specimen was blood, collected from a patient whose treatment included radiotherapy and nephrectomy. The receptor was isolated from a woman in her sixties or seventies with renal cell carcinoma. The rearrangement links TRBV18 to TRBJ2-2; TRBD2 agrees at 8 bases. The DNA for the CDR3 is TGTGCCAGCTCACCCCAGAGCGGGAGAAACACCGGGGAGCTGTTTTTT. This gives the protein CASSPQSGRNTGELFF.